The 19 T cell receptor beta chains below were found in one sample sequenced in a study of T cell clones after liver transplantation. Repertoires were generated with immunoSEQ multiplex PCR, while TCRdb's copy carries only in-frame clones and drops some. Among about 19,000 clones listed, 88% were seen once. Sequencing was performed on CD8+ T cells from blood, taken before liver transplant. All receptors derive from a human donor who received a liver transplant.

The V and J genes are TRBV11-3 and TRBJ1-1, with 12 bases identical to TRBD1. This CDR3 region has 18 residues. V shed 7 bases and J 3 bases; nucleotides not matched to a gene: 15. Germline V gene data show CDR1 as SGHNT and CDR2 as YENEEA. Here the CDR3 DNA reads TGTGCCAGCACCCTTATCCCGGGACAGGGGGCTTTGGACACTGAAGCTTTCTTT. Translation gives CASTLIPGQGALDTEAFF.

The J gene is TRBJ2-1, the V gene TRBV27; a possible D gene is TRBD1 (5 bases). This CDR3 has 16 amino acids. Trimming removed 6 bases at V and 5 bases at J, with 20 bases between. Germline lookup yields CDR1 MNHEY and CDR2 SMNVEV (reference sequence). The CDR3 DNA sequence: TGTGCCAGCAGCCCCCCCCTGGGGTCGGACAACAATGAGCAGTTCTTC. Protein: CASSPPLGSDNNEQFF.

The CDR3 nucleotides are TGTGCCAGCAGTTCCCTACAGGGTATGAACACTGAAGCTTTCTTT. Translation: CASSSLQGMNTEAFF. The rearrangement joins TRBV25-1 to TRBJ1-1, with D possibly being TRBD1 (6 bases). The CDR3 extends over 15 amino acids. Trimming removed 5 bases from V and 0 bases from J, with 13 bases in between. The germline CDR1 and CDR2 sequences are MGHDK and SYGVNS.

V usage is TRBV7-2 and J usage is TRBJ2-5; D is perhaps TRBD1 (5 bases). Germline lookup yields CDR1 SGHTA and CDR2 FQGNSA. This CDR3 comprises 15 residues. V was shortened by 1 base and J by 1 base, with 10 bases between the two germline ends. CDR3 coding DNA: TGTGCCAGCAGCTTAGAGGGGAACACCCAAGAGACCCAGTACTTC. It is translated as CASSLEGNTQETQYF.

The V gene is TRBV14, the J gene TRBJ2-7, with no clear D. The V and J ends lost 4 bases and 0 bases respectively, with 13 bases between them. Germline V lookup: CDR1 SGHDN, CDR2 FVKESK. There are 15 residues in the CDR3. The chain's CDR3 is CASSPIAASSYEQYF. The CDR3 DNA reads as TGTGCCAGCAGCCCGATCGCGGCCAGCTCCTACGAGCAGTACTTC.

The rearrangement uses TRBV5-1 and TRBJ2-5; D gene unclear. With 4 bases removed from V and 4 bases from J, the gap between germline ends came to 14 bases. Germline CDR1 reads SGHRS; CDR2 reads YFSETQ. The CDR3 is 14 residues long. The CDR3 reads CASSRMPRVETQYF. DNA of the CDR3: TGCGCCAGCAGCCGGATGCCTAGAGTAGAGACCCAGTACTTC.

The V gene is TRBV13, the J gene TRBJ2-7, with D possibly matching TRBD2 (5 bases). The CDR3 loop spans 14 amino acids. Between the trimmed V and J ends, which lost 2 bases and 5 bases, there was a span of 13 bases. The germline CDR1 and CDR2 sequences are PRHDT and FYEKMQ (reference sequence). CDR3 DNA: TGTGCCAGCAGCTTACAGGCTGGAGGACACGAGCAGTACTTC. Residues: CASSLQAGGHEQYF.

This rearrangement joins TRBV19 to TRBJ1-4; 8 nucleotides match TRBD1. V lost 5 bases and J lost 4; bases outside the gene matches: 6. The CDR3 is made up of 15 amino acids. The germline V gene encodes CDR1 LNHDA and CDR2 SQIVND (reference sequence). Written as DNA, the CDR3 is TGTGCCAGTAGTCCTACGACAGGGGTTAATGAAAAACTGTTTTTT. Its protein is CASSPTTGVNEKLFF.

The rearrangement uses TRBV16 and TRBJ1-5; D unclear. From germline, CDR1 is KGHSY and CDR2 FQNENV. Trimming took off 4 bases at V and 5 bases at J, with 12 bases between the two ends. The CDR3 has 14 amino acids. CDR3 in DNA: TGTGCCAGCAGCCCTACAGCCGCCGATCAGCCCCAGCATTTT. This gives the protein CASSPTAADQPQHF.

This clone is a singleton in its sample. This chain joins TRBV28 and TRBJ1-2, with D unclear. Germline CDR1 and CDR2: MDHEN and SYDVKM. The CDR3 totals 15 residues. Trimming left V 2 bases short and J 2 bases short, with 12 bases between. CDR3 protein: CASSLTRSENYGYTF. CDR3 nucleotide sequence: TGTGCCAGCAGTTTAACACGGTCAGAAAACTATGGCTACACCTTC.

The rearrangement uses TRBV29-1 and TRBJ2-2; D may be TRBD2 (6 bases). The CDR3 totals 16 residues. From germline, CDR1 is SQVTM and CDR2 ANQGSEA. Trimming left V 1 base short and J 4 bases short, with 16 bases between. CDR3: CSVEGPTSSGTGELFF. In DNA form, the CDR3 reads TGCAGCGTTGAAGGCCCGACTAGTTCGGGCACCGGGGAGCTGTTTTTT.

In regard to this clone: This sample also contains other DNA sequences that code for the same CDR3. This chain uses TRBV19 with TRBJ2-7, with TRBD1 matching 9 bases. V gave up 5 bases and J gave up 2 bases; unmatched junction bases: 4. From germline, CDR1 is LNHDA and CDR2 SQIVND (reference sequence). CDR3 length equals 14 residues. CDR3 nucleotides: TGTGCCAGTAGTCCGGGGACAGGGACCTACGAGCAGTACTTC. It translates to CASSPGTGTYEQYF.

This rearrangement joins TRBV4-2 to TRBJ1-1; D is possibly TRBD1 (5 bases). Germline CDR1 LGHNA, CDR2 YNFKEQ. The CDR3 length is 14 residues. Trimming removed 0 bases from V and 4 bases from J, with 9 bases in between. This CDR3 is CASSQETGTTEAFF. In DNA form, the CDR3 reads TGTGCCAGCAGCCAAGAAACCGGGACCACTGAAGCTTTCTTT.

This chain's CDR3 is CASSFGLDEQYF. CDR3 coding DNA: TGTGCCAGCAGCTTCGGTCTTGACGAGCAGTACTTC. The gene calls are TRBV11-2 and TRBJ2-7, with D unresolved. V lost 3 bases and J lost 5, with 8 bases in between. The germline V gene has CDR1 SGHAT and CDR2 FQNNGV. The CDR3 extends over 12 amino acids.

V and J are TRBV13 and TRBJ2-1; D ambiguous. Trimming took 3 bases from V and 7 from J, leaving 10 bases between them. CDR3 length: 13 amino acids. Germline assignment: CDR1 PRHDT and CDR2 FYEKMQ (reference sequence). For the CDR3, the DNA is TGTGCCAGCAGCTTCGACCGTTCTAATGAGCAGTTCTTC. This sequence encodes CASSFDRSNEQFF.

This CDR3 reads CASSADSPSYNEQFF. The CDR3 region has the DNA TGTGCCAGCAGCGCCGACTCCCCCTCCTACAATGAGCAGTTCTTC. This chain connects TRBV9 to TRBJ2-1, with no clear D. CDR1 and CDR2 from the germline V gene are SGDLS and YYNGEE. Trimming cost V 3 bases and J 0 bases, with 10 bases left between them. This CDR3 is built from 15 residues. The full variable domain, its missing parts supplied by reference TRBV9 and TRBJ2-1, is DSGVTQTPKHLITATGQRVTLRCSPRSGDLSVYWYQQSLDQGLQFLIQYYNGEERAKGNILERFSAQQFPDLHSELNLSSLELGDSALYFCASSADSPSYNEQFFGPGTRLTVL.

In its sample, this clone was seen once. This chain connects TRBV18 to TRBJ2-5, with D uncertain. The ends were cut back, 0 bases at V and 2 bases at J, with 10 bases in the middle. The CDR3 sequence is 15 residues long. Germline V gene lookup returns CDR1 KGHSH and CDR2 LQKENI. Here the CDR3 DNA reads TGTGCCAGCTCACCACCAAGGATGGGACAAGAGACCCAGTACTTC. It encodes CASSPPRMGQETQYF.

The chain carries TRBV7-9 and TRBJ2-5, with D perhaps TRBD1 (6 bases). Per the germline V gene, CDR1 is SEHNR and CDR2 is FQNEAQ (reference sequence). CDR3 size: 15 residues. With 0 bases removed from V and 5 bases from J, the gap between germline ends came to 13 bases. CDR3 amino acids: CASSLASEGEETQYF. DNA of the CDR3: TGTGCCAGCAGCTTAGCGAGCGAGGGGGAGGAGACCCAGTACTTC.

The chain joins TRBV7-9 to TRBJ2-7; no clear D. Trimming removed 1 base at V and 0 bases at J, with 4 bases between. CDR3 size: 13 residues. CDR1 and CDR2 (germline): SEHNR, FQNEAQ (reference sequence). CDR3 sequence: CASSLESSYEQYF. Here the CDR3 DNA reads TGTGCCAGCAGCTTAGAGAGCTCCTACGAGCAGTACTTC.